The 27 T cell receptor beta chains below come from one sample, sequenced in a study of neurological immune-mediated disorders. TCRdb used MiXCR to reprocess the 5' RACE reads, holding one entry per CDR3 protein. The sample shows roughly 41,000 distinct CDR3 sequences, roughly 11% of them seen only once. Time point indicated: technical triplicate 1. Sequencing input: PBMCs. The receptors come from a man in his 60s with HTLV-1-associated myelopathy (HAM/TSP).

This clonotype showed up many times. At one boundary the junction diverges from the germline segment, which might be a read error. CDR3 region: CASTLPGQISEVFF. CDR3 nucleotide sequence: TGTGCCAGCACTTTACCGGGACAGATCTCTGAAGTTTTCTTT. The genes are TRBV6-6 and TRBJ1-1, with 7 bases lining up with TRBD1. This CDR3 comprises 14 residues. Germline V gene sequence: CDR1 MNHNY, CDR2 SVGAGI (reference sequence).

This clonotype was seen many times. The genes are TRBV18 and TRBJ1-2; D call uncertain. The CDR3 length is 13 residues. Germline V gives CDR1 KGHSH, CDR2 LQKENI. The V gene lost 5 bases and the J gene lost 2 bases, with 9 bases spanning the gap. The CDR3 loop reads CASSYDKNYGYTF. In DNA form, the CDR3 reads TGTGCCAGCTCATACGACAAGAACTATGGCTACACCTTC.

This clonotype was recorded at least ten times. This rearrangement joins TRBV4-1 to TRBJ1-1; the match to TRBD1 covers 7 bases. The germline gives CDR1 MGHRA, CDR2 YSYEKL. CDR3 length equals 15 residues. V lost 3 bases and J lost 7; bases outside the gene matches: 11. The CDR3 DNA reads TGCGCCAGCAGCCATTTTAGTCAGGGGGTGGTTGAAGCTTTCTTT. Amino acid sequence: CASSHFSQGVVEAFF.

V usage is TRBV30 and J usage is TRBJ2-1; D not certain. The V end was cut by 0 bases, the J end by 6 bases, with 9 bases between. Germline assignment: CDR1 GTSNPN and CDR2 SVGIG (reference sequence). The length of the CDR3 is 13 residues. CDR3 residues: CAWSVERPNEQFF. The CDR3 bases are TGTGCCTGGAGTGTTGAGCGACCCAATGAGCAGTTCTTC.

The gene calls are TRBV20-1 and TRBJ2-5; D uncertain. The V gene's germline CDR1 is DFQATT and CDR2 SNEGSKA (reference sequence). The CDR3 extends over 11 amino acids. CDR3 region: CRLASKETQYF. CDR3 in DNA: TGCCGTCTGGCGTCCAAAGAGACCCAGTACTTC.

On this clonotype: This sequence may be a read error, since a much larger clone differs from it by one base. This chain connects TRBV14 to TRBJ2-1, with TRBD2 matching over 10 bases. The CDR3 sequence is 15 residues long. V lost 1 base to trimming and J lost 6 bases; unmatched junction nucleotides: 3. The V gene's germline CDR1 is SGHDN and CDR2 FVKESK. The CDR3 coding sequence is TGTGCCAGCAGCCAAGCTAGCGGGAGTCTCAATGAGCAGTTCTTC. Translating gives CASSQASGSLNEQFF.

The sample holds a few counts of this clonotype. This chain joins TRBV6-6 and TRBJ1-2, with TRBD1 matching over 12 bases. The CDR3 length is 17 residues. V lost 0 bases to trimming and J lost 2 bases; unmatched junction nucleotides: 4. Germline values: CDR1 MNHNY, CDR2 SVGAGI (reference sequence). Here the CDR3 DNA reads TGTGCCAGCAGTTACTCGATGGGGACAGGGGGCAACTATGGCTACACCTTC. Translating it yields CASSYSMGTGGNYGYTF.

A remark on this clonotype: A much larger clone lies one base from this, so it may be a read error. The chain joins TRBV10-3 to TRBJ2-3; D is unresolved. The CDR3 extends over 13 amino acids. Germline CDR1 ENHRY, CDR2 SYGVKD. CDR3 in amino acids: CSISRENTDTQYF. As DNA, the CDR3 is TGTTCCATCAGTAGAGAGAACACAGATACGCAGTATTTT.

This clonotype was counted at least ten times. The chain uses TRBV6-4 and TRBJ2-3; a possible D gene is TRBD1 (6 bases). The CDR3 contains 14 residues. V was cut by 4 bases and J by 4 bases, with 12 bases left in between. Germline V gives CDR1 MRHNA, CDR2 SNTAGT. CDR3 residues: CASSVYYRADTQYF. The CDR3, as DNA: TGTGCCAGCAGTGTATATTACAGGGCAGATACGCAGTATTTT.

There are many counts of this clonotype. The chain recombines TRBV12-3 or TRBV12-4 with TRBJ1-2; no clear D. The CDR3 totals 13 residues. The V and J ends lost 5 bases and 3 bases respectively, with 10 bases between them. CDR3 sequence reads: CASSLGLYYGYTF. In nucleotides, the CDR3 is TGTGCCAGCAGTCTCGGATTGTACTATGGCTACACCTTC.

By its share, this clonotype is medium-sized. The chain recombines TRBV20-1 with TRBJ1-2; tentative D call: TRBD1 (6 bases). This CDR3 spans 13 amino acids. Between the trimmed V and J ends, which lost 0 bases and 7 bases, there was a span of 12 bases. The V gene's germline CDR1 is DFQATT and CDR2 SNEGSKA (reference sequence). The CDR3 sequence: CSARDNREGGYTF. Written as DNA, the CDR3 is TGCAGTGCTAGAGATAACAGGGAAGGTGGCTACACCTTC.

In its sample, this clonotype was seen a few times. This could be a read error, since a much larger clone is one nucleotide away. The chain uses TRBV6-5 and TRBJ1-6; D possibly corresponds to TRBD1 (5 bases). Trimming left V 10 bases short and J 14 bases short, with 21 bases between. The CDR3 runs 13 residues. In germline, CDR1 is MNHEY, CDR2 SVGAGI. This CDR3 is CANSLRGGDTLHF. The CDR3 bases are TGTGCCAACAGCCTCCGGGGGGGGGATACCCTCCACTTT.

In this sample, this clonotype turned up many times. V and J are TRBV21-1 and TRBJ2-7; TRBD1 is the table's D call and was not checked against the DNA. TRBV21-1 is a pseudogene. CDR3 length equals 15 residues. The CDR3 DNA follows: TGTGCCAGCAGGAACCCCAGGGTTGGGCACTGCGAGCAGTACTTC. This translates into CASRNPRVGHCEQYF.

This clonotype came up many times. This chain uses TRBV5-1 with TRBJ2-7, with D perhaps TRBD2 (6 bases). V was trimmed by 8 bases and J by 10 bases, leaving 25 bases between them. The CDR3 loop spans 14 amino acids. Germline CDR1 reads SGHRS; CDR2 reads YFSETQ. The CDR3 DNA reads TGCGCCAGTCGCATCTCTTTGGGGAGGACGGATCAGTACTTC. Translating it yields CASRISLGRTDQYF.

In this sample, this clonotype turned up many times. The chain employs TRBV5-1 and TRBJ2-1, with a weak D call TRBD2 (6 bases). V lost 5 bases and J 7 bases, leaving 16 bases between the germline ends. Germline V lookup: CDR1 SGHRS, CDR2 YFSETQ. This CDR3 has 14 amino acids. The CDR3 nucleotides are TGCGCCAGCAGTGAGGGAGGAGGGATAAATGAGCAGTTCTTC. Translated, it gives CASSEGGGINEQFF.

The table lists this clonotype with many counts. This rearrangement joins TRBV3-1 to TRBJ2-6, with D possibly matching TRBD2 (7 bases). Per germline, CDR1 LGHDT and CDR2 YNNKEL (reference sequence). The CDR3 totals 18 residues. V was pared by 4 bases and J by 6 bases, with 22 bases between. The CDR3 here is CASSLNTQGGAVANVLTF. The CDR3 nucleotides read TGTGCCAGCAGCCTTAATACCCAAGGGGGGGCAGTGGCCAACGTCCTGACTTTC.

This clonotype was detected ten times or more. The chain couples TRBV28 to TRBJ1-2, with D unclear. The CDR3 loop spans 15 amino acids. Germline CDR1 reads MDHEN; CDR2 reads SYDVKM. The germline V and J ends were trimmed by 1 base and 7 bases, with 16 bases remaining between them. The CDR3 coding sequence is TGTGCCAGCAGTTTATCCCCACCGGGGTGGGGTGGCTACACCTTC. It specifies CASSLSPPGWGGYTF.

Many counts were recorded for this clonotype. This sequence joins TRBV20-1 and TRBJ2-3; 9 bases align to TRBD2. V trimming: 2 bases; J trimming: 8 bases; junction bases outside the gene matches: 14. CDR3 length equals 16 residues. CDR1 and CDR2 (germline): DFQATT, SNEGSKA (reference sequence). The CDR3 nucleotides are TGCAGTGCTAGACCTTTGCGGGAGGGCCTCGCAGCTACGCAGTATTTT. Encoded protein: CSARPLREGLAATQYF.

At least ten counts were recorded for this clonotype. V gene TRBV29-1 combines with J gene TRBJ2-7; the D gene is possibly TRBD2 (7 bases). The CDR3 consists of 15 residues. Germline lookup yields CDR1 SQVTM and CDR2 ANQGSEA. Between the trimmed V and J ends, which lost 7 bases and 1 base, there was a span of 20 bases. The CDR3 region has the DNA TGCAGCGCCTATTCGAATCGGGGGGCGTCCTACGAGCAGTACTTC. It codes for CSAYSNRGASYEQYF.

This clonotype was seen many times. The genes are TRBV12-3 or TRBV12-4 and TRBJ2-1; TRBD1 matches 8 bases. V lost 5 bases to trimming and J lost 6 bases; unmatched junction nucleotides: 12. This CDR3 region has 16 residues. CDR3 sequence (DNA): TGTGCCAGCAGTCTGTCCGGGACAGGCGATTTCAATGAGCAGTTCTTC. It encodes CASSLSGTGDFNEQFF.

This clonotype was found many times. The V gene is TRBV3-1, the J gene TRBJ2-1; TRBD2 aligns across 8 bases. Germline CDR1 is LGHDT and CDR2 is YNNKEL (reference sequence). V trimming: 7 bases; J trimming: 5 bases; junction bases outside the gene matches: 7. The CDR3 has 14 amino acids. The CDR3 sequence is CASMYSGRNNEQFF. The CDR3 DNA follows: TGTGCCAGCATGTACAGCGGGAGAAACAATGAGCAGTTCTTC.

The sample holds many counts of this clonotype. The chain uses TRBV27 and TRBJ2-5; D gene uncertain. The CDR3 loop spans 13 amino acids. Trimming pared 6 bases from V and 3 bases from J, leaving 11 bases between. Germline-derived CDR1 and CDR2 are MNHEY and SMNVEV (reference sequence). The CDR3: CASSPRLEETQYF. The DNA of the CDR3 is TGTGCCAGCAGCCCGAGGCTCGAAGAGACCCAGTACTTC.

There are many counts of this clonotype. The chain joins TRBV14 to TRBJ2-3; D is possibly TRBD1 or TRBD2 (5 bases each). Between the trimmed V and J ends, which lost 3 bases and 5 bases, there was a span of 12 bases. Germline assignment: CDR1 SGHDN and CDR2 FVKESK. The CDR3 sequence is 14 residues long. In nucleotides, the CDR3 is TGTGCCAGCAGCCAGCTGGGACGCGAAGATACGCAGTATTTT. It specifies CASSQLGREDTQYF.

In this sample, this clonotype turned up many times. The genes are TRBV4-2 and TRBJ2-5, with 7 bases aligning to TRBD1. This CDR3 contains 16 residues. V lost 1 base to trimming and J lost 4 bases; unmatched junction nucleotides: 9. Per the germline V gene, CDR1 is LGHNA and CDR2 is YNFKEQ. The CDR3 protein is CASSQVARGIGETQYF. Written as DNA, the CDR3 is TGTGCCAGCAGCCAAGTCGCCAGGGGGATTGGAGAGACCCAGTACTTC.

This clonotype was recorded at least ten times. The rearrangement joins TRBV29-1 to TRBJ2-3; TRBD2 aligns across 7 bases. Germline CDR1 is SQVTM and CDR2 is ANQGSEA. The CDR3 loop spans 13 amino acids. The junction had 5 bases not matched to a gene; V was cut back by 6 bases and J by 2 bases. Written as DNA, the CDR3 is TGCAGCGTGACCGGGACTAACACAGATACGCAGTATTTT. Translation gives CSVTGTNTDTQYF.

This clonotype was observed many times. This CDR3 is CASSQVGILGNTEAFF. The CDR3 region has the DNA TGTGCCAGCAGCCAAGTTGGAATCTTGGGGAACACTGAAGCTTTCTTT. The chain combines TRBV14 with TRBJ1-1; no reliable D call. The CDR3 runs 16 residues. CDR1 SGHDN and CDR2 FVKESK come from the germline V gene. V was trimmed by 1 base and J by 1 base, leaving 13 bases between them.

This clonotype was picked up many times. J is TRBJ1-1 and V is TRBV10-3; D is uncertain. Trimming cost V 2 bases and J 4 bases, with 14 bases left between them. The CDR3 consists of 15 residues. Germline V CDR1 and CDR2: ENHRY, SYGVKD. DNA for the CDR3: TGTGCCATCAGTGAGGTTGGCAGGTCGGGCACTGAAGCTTTCTTT. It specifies CAISEVGRSGTEAFF.